This T cell receptor beta chain was documented in a study of blood T cell repertoires in COVID-19. At the level of the study: The samples span acute and convalescent COVID-19 from the United States, Italy and Spain. Sample material is recorded as cDNA or gDNA derived from T cells, B-cell-depleted T cells, or PBMCs.

In the original processing: Amplification with reference gene primers provided the estimates of nucleated cell counts. This table comes from immunoSEQ multiplex PCR, and its TCRdb copy is limited to in-frame clones, with some not included. V, J and clone size are taken as reported in that table, and D and trimming were inferred from the DNA itself. The repertoire holds 120,000 to 150,000 clones, with around nine tenths as singletons. Input material: peripheral blood. This clonotype was obtained from a man aged 50 or older with active or convalescent COVID-19.

CDR3 sequence: CASSPGGAGEAYNEQFF. The DNA for the CDR3 is TGTGCCAGCAGCCCCGGTGGAGCGGGAGAGGCCTACAATGAGCAGTTCTTC. The J gene is TRBJ2-1, the V gene TRBV28; 8 nucleotides match TRBD2. Germline-derived CDR1 and CDR2 are MDHEN and SYDVKM. V lost 6 bases to trimming and J lost 2 bases; unmatched junction nucleotides: 12. The CDR3 consists of 17 residues.